Shown below are 11 T cell receptor beta chains from a single sample sequenced in a study of identical twins. MiXCR was run by TCRdb on the 5' RACE reads, yielding one entry per CDR3 protein. The sample holds some 300,000 distinct CDR3 sequences; approximately 13% are singletons and the top ten take 6% to 9%. These same data were also listed under a study on yellow fever vaccine responses in identical twins.

The material sequenced was CD8+ T cells sorted from blood. These receptors were taken from a woman under 30 in good health.

The chain combines TRBV28 with TRBJ2-5, with a possible D match to TRBD2 (5 bases). V was cut by 7 bases and J by 5 bases, with 14 bases left in between. This CDR3 contains 13 residues. The germline V gene has CDR1 MDHEN and CDR2 SYDVKM. CDR3 sequence: CASTFRGGETQYF. The DNA for the CDR3 is TGTGCCAGCACCTTTCGGGGTGGCGAGACCCAGTACTTC. Full variable domain (outside the CDR3, taken from reference TRBV28 and TRBJ2-5): DVKVTQSSRYLVKRTGEKVFLECVQDMDHENMFWYRQDPGLGLRLIYFSYDVKMKEKGDIPEGYSVSREKKERFSLILESASTNQTSMYLCASTFRGGETQYFGPGTRLLVL.

The chain couples TRBV19 to TRBJ2-7, with 9 nucleotides matching TRBD2. Germline CDR1 LNHDA, CDR2 SQIVND (reference sequence). The CDR3 is made up of 14 amino acids. The junction had 10 bases not matched to a gene; V was cut back by 6 bases and J by 7 bases. The CDR3 sequence is CASSPSSGTREQYF. Here the CDR3 DNA reads TGTGCCAGTAGCCCGTCTAGCGGGACCCGTGAGCAGTACTTC. The complete variable domain, with remaining parts taken from reference TRBV19 and TRBJ2-7, reads DGGITQSPKYLFRKEGQNVTLSCEQNLNHDAMYWYRQDPGQGLRLIYYSQIVNDFQKGDIAEGYSVSREKKESFPLTVTSAQKNPTAFYLCASSPSSGTREQYFGPGTRLTVT.

This clonotype was detected ten times or more. The V and J genes are TRBV29-1 and TRBJ1-1; D perhaps matches TRBD1 (6 bases). There are 12 residues in the CDR3. Germline lookup yields CDR1 SQVTM and CDR2 ANQGSEA. V lost 5 bases, J lost 1 base, and 8 bases lay in between. The CDR3 spells CSVTDRNTEAFF. The CDR3 nucleotides are TGCAGCGTTACGGACAGGAACACTGAAGCTTTCTTT. Filled out from reference TRBV29-1 and TRBJ1-1, the complete variable domain reads SAVISQKPSRDICQRGTSLTIQCQVDSQVTMMFWYRQQPGQSLTLIATANQGSEATYESGFVIDKFPISRPNLTFSTLTVSNMSPEDSSIYLCSVTDRNTEAFFGQGTRLTVV.

This clonotype was recorded a few times. CDR3 in DNA: TGTGCCAGCCGAGAGTGGTCGGGCGAGACCCAGTACTTC. Encoded protein: CASREWSGETQYF. The chain couples TRBV6-6 to TRBJ2-5; the D is unclear. CDR1 and CDR2 (germline): MNHNY, SVGAGI (reference sequence). The CDR3 sequence is 13 residues long. V dropped 8 bases and J dropped 5 bases, with 15 bases sitting between them.

The CDR3 here is CASSGERPVDSYNEQFF. CDR3 DNA sequence: TGTGCCAGCAGTGGTGAGCGTCCAGTGGATTCCTACAATGAGCAGTTCTTC. The chain joins TRBV6-1 to TRBJ2-1; D is unresolved. Germline values: CDR1 MNHNS, CDR2 SASEGT. The CDR3 loop spans 17 amino acids. Trimming pared 4 bases from V and 1 base from J, leaving 17 bases between.

Many counts were recorded for this clonotype. The chain joins TRBV7-9 to TRBJ2-1; D is undetermined. This CDR3 has 14 amino acids. Germline lookup yields CDR1 SEHNR and CDR2 FQNEAQ (reference sequence). Between the trimmed V and J ends, which lost 5 bases and 2 bases, there was a span of 10 bases. CDR3 in DNA: TGTGCCAGCAGCCTAGGTGCAGCCTACAATGAGCAGTTCTTC. Its protein product is CASSLGAAYNEQFF. Variable domain in full (rest from reference TRBV7-9 and TRBJ2-1): DTGVSQNPRHKITKRGQNVTFRCDPISEHNRLYWYRQTLGQGPEFLTYFQNEAQLEKSRLLSDRFSAERPKGSFSTLEIQRTEQGDSAMYLCASSLGAAYNEQFFGPGTRLTVL.

This clonotype was seen only a few times. The CDR3: CSASGEQIQETQYF. CDR3 bases: TGCAGTGCTAGTGGTGAGCAAATCCAAGAGACCCAGTACTTC. V gene TRBV20-1 combines with J gene TRBJ2-5; no definite D call. V lost 3 bases, J lost 1 base, and 12 bases lay in between. This CDR3 spans 14 amino acids. Looked up from germline, CDR1 is DFQATT and CDR2 is SNEGSKA (reference sequence).

This clonotype was picked up one time. Given a much more abundant clone one base away, this may be a read error. The chain combines TRBV12-3 or TRBV12-4 with TRBJ2-1; possible D gene TRBD1, 6 bases. The CDR3 is 15 amino acids. The V gene lost 5 bases and the J gene lost 4 bases, with 15 bases spanning the gap. The CDR3 sequence: CASSDPTGRYNEQFF. DNA for the CDR3: TGTGCCAGCAGTGACCCGACAGGCCGATACAATGAGCAGTTCTTC.

V is TRBV20-1 and J is TRBJ1-1; D possibly corresponds to TRBD1 (6 bases). The CDR3 is 14 residues long. Germline V gene sequence: CDR1 DFQATT, CDR2 SNEGSKA (reference sequence). V was cut by 5 bases and J by 0 bases, with 13 bases left in between. The CDR3 sequence is CSALRDKLNTEAFF. In nucleotides, the CDR3 is TGCAGTGCTCTGAGGGACAAGCTGAACACTGAAGCTTTCTTT.

V usage is TRBV29-1 and J usage is TRBJ2-3, with D tentatively TRBD1 or TRBD2 (6 bases each). The CDR3 has 15 residues. V was clipped by 1 base and J by 4 bases, with 15 bases between them. The germline V gene encodes CDR1 SQVTM and CDR2 ANQGSEA. The chain's CDR3 is CSVEVFPGASDTQYF. As DNA, the CDR3 is TGCAGCGTTGAAGTATTCCCGGGGGCGTCAGATACGCAGTATTTT.

This clonotype showed up many times. The chain's CDR3 is CASSYSWDGNYGYTF. The CDR3 DNA reads TGTGCCAGCAGTTACTCGTGGGATGGGAACTATGGCTACACCTTC. V usage is TRBV6-5 and J usage is TRBJ1-2; no reliable D call. Trimming removed 0 bases at V and 2 bases at J, with 10 bases between. CDR3 length: 15 amino acids. CDR1 and CDR2 from the germline V gene are MNHEY and SVGAGI.